The present TCR beta chain was sequenced within a study of memory CD4+ T cells and cytomegalovirus serostatus. Study information: This sample comes from healthy Belgian adults, roughly 9 CMV seropositive, approximately 22 seronegative. Study-wide points: About 40% of the roughly 160 known CMV-associated TCRbeta sequences appeared in CD4+ memory.

Single viable CD3+CD4+CD8-CD45RO+ cells were sorted as the memory CD4+ T cells. The protocol was immunoSEQ multiplex PCR, while the TCRdb copy is restricted to in-frame clones and leaves out a portion. The data show under 45,000 clones, with approximately 80% seen just once and roughly 0.6% held by the top ten. Concerning this clone itself: Its specificity is not known.

V gave up 0 bases and J gave up 1 base, with 9 bases separating them. The CDR3 runs to 15 residues. Germline V CDR1 and CDR2: MNHEY, SVGAGI. The sequenced sample consisted of memory CD4+ T cells from blood. This sequence joins TRBV6-5 and TRBJ1-2; D is possibly TRBD1 (5 bases). This TCR came from an adult in good health and CMV-seronegative. DNA of the CDR3: TGTGCCAGCAGTTACTCGGGGGTGGATAACTATGGCTACACCTTC. The encoded protein is CASSYSGVDNYGYTF.